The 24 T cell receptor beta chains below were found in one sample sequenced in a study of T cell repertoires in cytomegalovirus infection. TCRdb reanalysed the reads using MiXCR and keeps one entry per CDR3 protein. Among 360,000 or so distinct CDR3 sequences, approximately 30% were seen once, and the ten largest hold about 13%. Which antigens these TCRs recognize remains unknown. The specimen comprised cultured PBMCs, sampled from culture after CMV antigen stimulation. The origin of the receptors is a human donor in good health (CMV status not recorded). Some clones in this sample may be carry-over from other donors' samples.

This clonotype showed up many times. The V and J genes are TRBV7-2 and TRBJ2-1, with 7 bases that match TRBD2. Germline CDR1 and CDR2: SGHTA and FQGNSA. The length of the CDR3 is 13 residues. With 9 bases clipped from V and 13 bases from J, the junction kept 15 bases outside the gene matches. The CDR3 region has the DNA TGTGCCAGTATGGGGGACTATGTTTATAGCCAGTTCTTC. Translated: CASMGDYVYSQFF.

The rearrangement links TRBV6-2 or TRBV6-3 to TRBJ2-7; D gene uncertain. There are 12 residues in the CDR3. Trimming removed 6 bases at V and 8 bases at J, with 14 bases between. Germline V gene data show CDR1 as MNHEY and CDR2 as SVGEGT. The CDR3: CASRQPPTKQYF. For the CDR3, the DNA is TGTGCCAGCAGGCAGCCACCTACAAAGCAGTACTTC.

CDR3 amino acids: CASDGQGAQPSGNTIYF. The CDR3 bases are TGTGCCAGCGACGGACAGGGGGCGCAACCCTCTGGAAACACCATATATTTT. The rearrangement uses TRBV12-3 or TRBV12-4 and TRBJ1-3, with 11 positions matching TRBD1. V dropped 8 bases and J dropped 0; count of bases not matched to a gene: 9. CDR3 length: 17 amino acids.

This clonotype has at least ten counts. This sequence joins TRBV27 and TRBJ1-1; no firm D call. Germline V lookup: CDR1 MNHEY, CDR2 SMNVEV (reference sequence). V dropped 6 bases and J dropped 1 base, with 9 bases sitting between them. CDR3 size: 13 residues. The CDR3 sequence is CASSSQQNTEAFF. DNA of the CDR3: TGTGCCAGCAGCTCACAACAGAACACTGAAGCTTTCTTT.

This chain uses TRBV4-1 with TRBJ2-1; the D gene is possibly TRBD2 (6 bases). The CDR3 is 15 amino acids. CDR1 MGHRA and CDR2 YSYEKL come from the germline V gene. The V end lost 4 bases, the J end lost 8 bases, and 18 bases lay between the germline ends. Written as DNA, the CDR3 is TGCGCCAGCAGCCCAATGTCGCGGGATATTGATGAGCAGTTCTTC. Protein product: CASSPMSRDIDEQFF.

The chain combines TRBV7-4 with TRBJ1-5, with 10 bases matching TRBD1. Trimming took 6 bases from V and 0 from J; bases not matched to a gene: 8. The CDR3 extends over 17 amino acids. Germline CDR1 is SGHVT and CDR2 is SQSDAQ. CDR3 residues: CASSRQGATYSNQPQHF. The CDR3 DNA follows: TGTGCCAGCAGTCGACAGGGGGCAACTTATAGCAATCAGCCCCAGCATTTT.

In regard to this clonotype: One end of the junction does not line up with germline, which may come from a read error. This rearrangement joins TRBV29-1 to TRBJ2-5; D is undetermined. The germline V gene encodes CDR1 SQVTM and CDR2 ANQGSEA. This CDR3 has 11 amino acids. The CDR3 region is CSVEDGKTQYF. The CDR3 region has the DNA TGCAGCGTCGAAGATGGGAAGACCCAGTACTTC.

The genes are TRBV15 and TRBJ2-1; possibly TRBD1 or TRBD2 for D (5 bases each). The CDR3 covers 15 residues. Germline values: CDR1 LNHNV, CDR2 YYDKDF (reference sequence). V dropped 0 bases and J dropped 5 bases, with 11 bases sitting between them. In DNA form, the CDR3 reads TGTGCCACCAGCAGAGATGGGGGTCTCAACAATGAGCAGTTCTTC. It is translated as CATSRDGGLNNEQFF.

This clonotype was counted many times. The DNA of the CDR3 is TGTGCCAGCAGTTTCGACGGGCTTGAGGACACTGAAGCTTTCTTT. Its translation is CASSFDGLEDTEAFF. The chain uses TRBV28 and TRBJ1-1, with unresolved D. V dropped 3 bases and J dropped 3 bases, with 14 bases sitting between them. The CDR3 sequence is 15 residues long. Germline V lookup: CDR1 MDHEN, CDR2 SYDVKM.

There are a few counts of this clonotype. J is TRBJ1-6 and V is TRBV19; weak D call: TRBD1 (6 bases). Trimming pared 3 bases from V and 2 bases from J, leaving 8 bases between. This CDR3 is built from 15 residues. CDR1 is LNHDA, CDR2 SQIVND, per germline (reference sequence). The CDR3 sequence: CASSMDRPYNSPLHF. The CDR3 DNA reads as TGTGCCAGTAGTATGGACAGACCCTATAATTCACCCCTCCACTTT.

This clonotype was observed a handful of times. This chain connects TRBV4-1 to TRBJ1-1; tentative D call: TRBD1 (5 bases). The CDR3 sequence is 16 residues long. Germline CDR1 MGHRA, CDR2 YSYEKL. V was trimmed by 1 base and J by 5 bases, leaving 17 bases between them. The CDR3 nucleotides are TGCGCCAGCAGCCAAGCGGCCAGCCCAGGGAGGACTGAAGCTTTCTTT. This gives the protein CASSQAASPGRTEAFF.

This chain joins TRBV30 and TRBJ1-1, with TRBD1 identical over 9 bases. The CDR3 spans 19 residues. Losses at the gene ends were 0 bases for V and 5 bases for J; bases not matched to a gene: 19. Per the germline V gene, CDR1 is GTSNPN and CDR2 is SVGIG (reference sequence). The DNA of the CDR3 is TGTGCCTGGAGTGTTGGTTATAATTGGTACAGGGGGCAGGGGACTGAAGCTTTCTTT. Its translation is CAWSVGYNWYRGQGTEAFF.

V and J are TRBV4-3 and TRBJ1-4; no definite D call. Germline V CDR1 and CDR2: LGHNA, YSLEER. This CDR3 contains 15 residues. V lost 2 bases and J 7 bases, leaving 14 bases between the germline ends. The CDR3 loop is CASSQTAYETEKLFF. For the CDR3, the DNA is TGCGCCAGCAGCCAAACAGCGTACGAGACTGAAAAACTGTTTTTT.

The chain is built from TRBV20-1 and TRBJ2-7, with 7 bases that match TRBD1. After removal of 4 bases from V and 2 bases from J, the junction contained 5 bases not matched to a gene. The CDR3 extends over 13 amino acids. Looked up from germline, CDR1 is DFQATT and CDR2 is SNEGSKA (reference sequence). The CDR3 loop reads CSANWGQTYEQYF. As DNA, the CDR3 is TGCAGTGCTAACTGGGGACAGACCTACGAGCAGTACTTC.

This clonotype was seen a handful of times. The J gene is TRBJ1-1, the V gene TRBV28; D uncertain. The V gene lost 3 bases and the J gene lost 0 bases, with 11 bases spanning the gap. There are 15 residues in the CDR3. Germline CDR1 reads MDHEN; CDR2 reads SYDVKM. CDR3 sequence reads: CASSFGLGMNTEAFF. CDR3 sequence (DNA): TGTGCCAGCAGTTTTGGGCTGGGAATGAACACTGAAGCTTTCTTT.

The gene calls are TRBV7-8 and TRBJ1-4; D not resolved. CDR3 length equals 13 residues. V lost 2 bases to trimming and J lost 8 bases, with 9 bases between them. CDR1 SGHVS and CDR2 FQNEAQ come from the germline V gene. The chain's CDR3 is CASSLREIEKLFF. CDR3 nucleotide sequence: TGTGCCAGCAGCTTACGGGAGATCGAAAAACTGTTTTTT.

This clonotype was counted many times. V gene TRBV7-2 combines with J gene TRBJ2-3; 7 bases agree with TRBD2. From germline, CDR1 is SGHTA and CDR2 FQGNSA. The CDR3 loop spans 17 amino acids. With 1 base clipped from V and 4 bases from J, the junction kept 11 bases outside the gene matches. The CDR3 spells CASSLGLRTRRSDTQYF. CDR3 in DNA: TGTGCCAGCAGCTTAGGGCTAAGGACTAGGAGGTCAGATACGCAGTATTTT.

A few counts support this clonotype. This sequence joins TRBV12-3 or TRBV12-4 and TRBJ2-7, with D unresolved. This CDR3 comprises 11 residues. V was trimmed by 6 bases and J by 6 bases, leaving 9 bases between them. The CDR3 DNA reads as TGTGCCAGCAGGCAGTTTCTCGAGCAGTACTTC. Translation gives CASRQFLEQYF.

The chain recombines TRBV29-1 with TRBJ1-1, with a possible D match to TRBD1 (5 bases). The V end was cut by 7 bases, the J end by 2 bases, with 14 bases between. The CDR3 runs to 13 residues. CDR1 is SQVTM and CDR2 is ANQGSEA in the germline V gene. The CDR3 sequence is CSARKTVNTEAFF. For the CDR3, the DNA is TGCAGCGCACGTAAGACAGTAAACACTGAAGCTTTCTTT.

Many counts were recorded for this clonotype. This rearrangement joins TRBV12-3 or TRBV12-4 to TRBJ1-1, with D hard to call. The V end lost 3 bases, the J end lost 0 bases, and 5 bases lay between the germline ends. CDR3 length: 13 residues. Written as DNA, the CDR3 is TGTGCCAGCAGTTTGTTGATGAACACTGAAGCTTTCTTT. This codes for CASSLLMNTEAFF.

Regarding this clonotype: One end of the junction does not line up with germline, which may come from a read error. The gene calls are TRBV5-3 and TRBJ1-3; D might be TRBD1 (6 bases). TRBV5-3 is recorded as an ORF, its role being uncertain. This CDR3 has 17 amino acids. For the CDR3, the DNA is TGTGCCAGCAGCTTGGCCAACTTACAGGGCTCTGGAAACACCATATATTTT. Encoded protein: CASSLANLQGSGNTIYF.

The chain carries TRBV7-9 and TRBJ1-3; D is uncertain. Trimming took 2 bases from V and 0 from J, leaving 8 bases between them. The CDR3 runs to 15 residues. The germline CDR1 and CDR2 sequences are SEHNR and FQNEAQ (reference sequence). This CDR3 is CASSLYLTSGNTIYF. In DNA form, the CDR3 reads TGTGCCAGCAGCTTATATCTTACCTCTGGAAACACCATATATTTT. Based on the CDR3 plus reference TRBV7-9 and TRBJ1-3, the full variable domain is DTGVSQNPRHKITKRGQNVTFRCDPISEHNRLYWYRQTLGQGPEFLTYFQNEAQLEKSRLLSDRFSAERPKGSFSTLEIQRTEQGDSAMYLCASSLYLTSGNTIYFGEGSWLTVV.

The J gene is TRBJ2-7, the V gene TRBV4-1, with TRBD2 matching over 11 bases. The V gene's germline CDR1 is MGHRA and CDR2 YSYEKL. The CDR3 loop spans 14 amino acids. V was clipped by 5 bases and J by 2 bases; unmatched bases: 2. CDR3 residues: CASSNSGRAYEQYF. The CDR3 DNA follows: TGCGCCAGCAGCAATAGCGGGAGGGCCTACGAGCAGTACTTC.

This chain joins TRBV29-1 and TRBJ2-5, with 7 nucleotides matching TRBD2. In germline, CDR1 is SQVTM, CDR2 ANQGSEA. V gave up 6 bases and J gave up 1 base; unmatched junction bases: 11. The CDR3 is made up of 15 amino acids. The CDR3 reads CSVLSGKYLQETQYF. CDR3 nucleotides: TGCAGCGTCTTAAGCGGGAAGTACCTCCAAGAGACCCAGTACTTC.